This entry lists 6 T cell receptor beta chains sequenced from one sample in a study of T-cell memory formation after mild COVID-19. TCRdb passed the 5' RACE reads through MiXCR, listing each CDR3 protein once. The repertoire consists of about 320,000 distinct CDR3 sequences, with about 13% occurring once and the leading ten covering roughly 21%. Sequenced material: PBMCs or a T cell subset sorted from them (not recorded which). These receptors all come from a man between 18 and 35 years old who had mild COVID-19 (a few samples of this study predate the infection). Cell type and time point are not known.

This clonotype has at least ten counts. The chain has TRBV12-3 or TRBV12-4 and TRBJ2-7, with a possible D match to TRBD1 (5 bases). The V end lost 3 bases, the J end lost 3 bases, and 6 bases lay between the germline ends. The CDR3 has 12 residues. This CDR3 is CASSFTGYEQYF. Written as DNA, the CDR3 is TGTGCCAGCAGTTTCACAGGCTACGAGCAGTACTTC.

This chain joins TRBV2 and TRBJ2-3; D is ambiguous. The CDR3 runs to 12 residues. The germline V and J ends were trimmed by 6 bases and 2 bases, with 6 bases remaining between them. Germline loops: CDR1 SNHLY, CDR2 FYNNEI. The CDR3 DNA reads TGTGCCAGCAGAGGAAACACAGATACGCAGTATTTT. Amino acid sequence: CASRGNTDTQYF.

V and J are TRBV6-5 and TRBJ1-2; D remains ambiguous. Germline assignment: CDR1 MNHEY and CDR2 SVGAGI. The CDR3 is 16 residues long. The V and J ends lost 5 bases and 8 bases respectively, with 24 bases between them. This CDR3 is CASSHTGPGQLGGYTF. CDR3 nucleotide sequence: TGTGCCAGCAGTCATACCGGCCCGGGTCAACTGGGGGGCTACACCTTC.

This clonotype was seen only a few times. The chain recombines TRBV2 with TRBJ2-1; TRBD1 matches 11 bases. Germline V gene sequence: CDR1 SNHLY, CDR2 FYNNEI. The CDR3 is 14 amino acids. The V and J ends lost 6 bases and 12 bases, in that order; junction bases with no gene match: 10. CDR3 region: CASRRTGGLKGQFF. The CDR3 DNA sequence: TGTGCCAGCAGACGGACAGGGGGCCTCAAGGGGCAGTTCTTC.

This clonotype was seen ten or more times. The J gene is TRBJ2-1, the V gene TRBV5-1; TRBD1 might be the D (6 bases). CDR1 and CDR2 from the germline V gene are SGHRS and YFSETQ. V lost 5 bases to trimming and J lost 7 bases, with 13 bases between them. The CDR3 has 13 residues. DNA of the CDR3: TGCGCCAGCAGAGTTCCAGGGGTAAATGAGCAGTTCTTC. As protein: CASRVPGVNEQFF.

This clonotype was counted many times. The chain couples TRBV5-1 to TRBJ2-3; weak D call: TRBD2 (6 bases). Per germline, CDR1 SGHRS and CDR2 YFSETQ. Trimming removed 4 bases from V and 0 bases from J, with 9 bases in between. The CDR3 runs 14 residues. The CDR3 here is CASSNGGSTDTQYF. The CDR3 DNA sequence: TGCGCCAGCAGCAACGGGGGAAGCACAGATACGCAGTATTTT. Combining the CDR3 with reference TRBV5-1 and TRBJ2-3 gives the whole variable domain KAGVTQTPRYLIKTRGQQVTLSCSPISGHRSVSWYQQTPGQGLQFLFEYFSETQRNKGNFPGRFSGRQFSNSRSEMNVSTLELGDSALYLCASSNGGSTDTQYFGPGTRLTVL.